This T cell receptor beta chain is drawn from a study of cytomegalovirus exposure and HLA in healthy donors. Study-wide results and caveats: The study put 150 to 200 TCR beta chains on its list as cytomegalovirus-associated.

The CDR3 consists of 14 residues. V shed 4 bases, J shed 3 bases, and the junction held 4 bases outside the gene matches. CDR1 and CDR2 from the germline V gene are LGHNA and YNFKEQ. 13 Jbeta primers and 60 Vbeta primers were used for the PCR. Libraries were prepared by immunoSEQ multiplex PCR; TCRdb keeps only in-frame clonotypes and omits some of them. The sample holds some 120,000 clones, roughly 80% seen once. On this clone: Antigen: not known.

The chain carries TRBV4-2 and TRBJ1-2; 8 positions agree with TRBD1. This sequence was found in a female donor in good health and CMV-seronegative. Sequenced input: PBMCs. CDR3 in DNA: TGTGCCAGCAGCCCATCGGGACAGGACTATGGCTACACCTTC. Translation: CASSPSGQDYGYTF.